This T cell receptor beta chain derives from a study of T cells in Graves' hyperthyroidism and ophthalmopathy (dated by TCRdb to the late 2010s). In the study overall: Peripheral blood samples were taken at initial diagnosis, before any treatment was given. Following sampling, methimazole starting at 30 mg daily was given to hyperthyroidism patients, and high-dose intravenous methylprednisolone was given to ophthalmopathy patients. A discovery cohort of approximately 100 patients, about 43 with Graves' ophthalmopathy and about 58 with stable Graves' hyperthyroidism, was used to find distinguishing TCR V-J signatures. The roughly 100 discovery patients were divided at random into training and test sets in a 7:3 ratio. In addition, the study compared T-cell repertoires in thyroid tissue and in blood from five or six Graves' hyperthyroidism patients. According to the paper, TCR Vbeta CDR3 sequencing was carried out on approximately 140 peripheral blood samples, which came from around 43 ophthalmopathy, around 75 hyperthyroidism and around 17 progressor patients. An independent validation cohort of fewer than 20 hyperthyroidism patients and approximately 15 patients who later progressed to ophthalmopathy tested prospective prediction of ophthalmopathy. Findings and caveats that apply to the study as a whole: Blood samples also contained most of the expanded thyroid clonotypes (frequency above 0.001), which suggests that blood repertoires may reflect thyroid immune responses. During validation, the model predicted progression to ophthalmopathy a median of approximately six months ahead of onset, with roughly 65% sensitivity and 72% to 80% specificity. Sample size was not statistically predetermined, and blinding of investigators to group allocation was not performed. A model built on a 13 V-J signature distinguished ophthalmopathy from stable hyperthyroidism, reaching around 88% sensitivity and about 81% specificity in cross-validation and 80%/75% in testing.

TCR beta CDR3 regions were amplified from RNA transcripts. For the first round of RT-PCR on the TCR CDR3, the HTBI primer set was used together with the Qiagen OneStep RT-PCR kit. Libraries were constructed in a second round of multiplex PCR, after which size selection and purification were performed. Libraries were sequenced paired-end with 100 bp reads on an Illumina HiSeq2000. In the authors' own workflow: SOAPnuke was used to process the raw data, removing reads that contained adapters or uncalled bases, had a mean Phred below 15, or lacked an exact match to the constant primer or identifier. High-quality paired reads were merged using COPE v1.2.5, and each unique nucleotide sequence was defined as a clonotype. Clonotypes were aligned to IMGT TRBV, TRBD and TRBJ reference segments using MiTCR v1.1. Only V-J combinations with frequency above 0.0001, covering 99% to 99.2% of repertoires, were analysed. The TCS score was defined as F50 (clonal expansion) divided by E x V (chaos), with BLOSUM62-based TCRdist calculated between CDR3 peptides within each V-J. Welch's t-statistics and random forest reduced 500 to 550 V-J features to around 14, which were used in a naive Bayes classifier (R e1071). Using fastp at Q25 and MiXCR, TCRdb reprocessed the public reads and kept productive beta chains. Rows are unified per CDR3 protein, each entry keeping the most common DNA and genes. The V and J calls follow TCRdb's processing rather than the paper's. In this sample the table shows 500,000 to 550,000 distinct CDR3 sequences, roughly 21% of which occur a single time. Over 45% of the sample comes from the top ten.

For CDR1 and CDR2, the germline V gene lists KGHSH and LQKENI. V was cut back by 1 base and J by 6 bases, leaving a gap of 13 bases between them. Reading from cysteine to phenylalanine, the CDR3 counts 14 amino acids. Of all the DNA, just the CDR3 is kept, 42 bases in frame from base 1. Ophthalmopathy patients had moderately to severely active disease, Clinical Activity Score of at least 3, NOSPECS grade of at least 4, and duration under 3 months. The study excluded patients with uncontrolled infections, other autoimmune diseases, pregnancy or lactation. Clinical symptoms, serum thyroxine and TRAb, thyroid ultrasound, and orbital computed tomography formed the basis for the diagnoses. PBMCs were separated from roughly 10 ml of fresh peripheral blood using Ficoll-Paque density gradient centrifugation. Total RNA was extracted with Trizol reagent, and quality was checked on an Agilent 2100 Bioanalyzer.

Ten or more counts support this clonotype. It lacks a known antigen. Qualities for individual bases were not recorded, and no much larger clone is one base off. Sequencing used blood. This clonotype was obtained from a man in his forties or fifties with Graves' ophthalmopathy. Here the chain combines TRBV18 and TRBJ2-7; the best D guess is TRBD1, with 6 bases matching. The DNA sequence is as follows: TGTGCCAGCTCACCACTCCGGGACACCTCCGAGCAGTACTTC. Translated, this is CASSPLRDTSEQYF. When the CDR3 is completed using the reference TRBV18 and TRBJ2-7 genes on either side, the full variable domain is NAGVMQNPRHLVRRRGQEARLRCSPMKGHSHVYWYRQLPEEGLKFMVYLQKENIIDESGMPKERFSAEFPKEGPSILRIQQVVRGDSAAYFCASSPLRDTSEQYFGPGTRLTVT.